The 2 T cell receptor beta chains in this list originate from one sample, sequenced in a study of T cells in Graves' hyperthyroidism and ophthalmopathy. There were TCR beta CDR3 regions amplified from RNA transcripts. The TCR CDR3 was amplified in a first-round RT-PCR using the HTBI primer set. TCRdb reanalysed the multiplex PCR reads using MiXCR and keeps one entry per CDR3 protein. In the table there are 500,000 to 750,000 distinct CDR3 sequences, more than 13% of which are singletons. The sample comprised blood. These receptors originate from a woman younger than 30 with Graves' ophthalmopathy.

In its sample, this clonotype was seen many times. The genes are TRBV20-1 and TRBJ2-3; 13 nucleotides match TRBD2. Germline loops: CDR1 DFQATT, CDR2 SNEGSKA (reference sequence). V shed 4 bases, J shed 7 bases, and the junction held 8 bases outside the gene matches. The CDR3 length is 15 residues. The CDR3 region is CSATRLAGGQNTQYF. In DNA, the CDR3 is TGCAGTGCTACAAGACTAGCGGGAGGTCAGAATACGCAGTATTTT.

This clonotype was recorded at least ten times. The J gene is TRBJ1-5, the V gene TRBV29-1; 10 nucleotides align to TRBD1. Germline CDR1 reads SQVTM; CDR2 reads ANQGSEA. V dropped 4 bases and J dropped 5; count of bases not matched to a gene: 2. The CDR3 consists of 13 residues. CDR3 bases: TGCAGCGTTGGTGGGACAGGGGATCAGCCCCAGCATTTT. It translates to CSVGGTGDQPQHF.